The 27 T cell receptor beta chains below were found in one sample sequenced in a study of Ad26.COV2.S vaccination and SARS-CoV-2 variants. Treatment: some 20 received Ad26.COV2.S at low or high dose, single or two shots; about 5 received placebo; per-sample allocation not given. Material that was analyzed had been drawn on day 63 after the first vaccine or placebo injection. The data were produced by immunoSEQ multiplex PCR, yet TCRdb's version contains in-frame clones alone and is incomplete. Here the sample spans around 450,000 clones, less than 95% being singletons. The specimen was peripheral blood, collected in a trial of Ad26.COV2.S vaccine versus placebo. Receptors originate from a person between 18 and 59 years old who received the Ad26.COV2.S COVID-19 vaccine or a placebo.

J is TRBJ2-7 and V is TRBV7-2; TRBD1 or TRBD2 may be the D gene (5 bases each). Germline CDR1 reads SGHTA; CDR2 reads FQGNSA. Trimming cost V 4 bases and J 0 bases, with 13 bases left between them. The CDR3 is made up of 15 amino acids. Here the CDR3 reads CASSYTGTPSYEQYF. Written as DNA, the CDR3 is TGTGCCAGCAGCTACACCGGGACCCCCTCCTACGAGCAGTACTTC. Filled out from reference TRBV7-2 and TRBJ2-7, the complete variable domain reads GAGVSQSPSNKVTEKGKDVELRCDPISGHTALYWYRQSLGQGLEFLIYFQGNSAPDKSGLPSDRFSAERTGGSVSTLTIQRTQQEDSAVYLCASSYTGTPSYEQYFGPGTRLTVT.

The chain combines TRBV20-1 with TRBJ2-7; D gene unclear. Trimming left V 3 bases short and J 2 bases short, with 8 bases between. The germline CDR1 and CDR2 sequences are DFQATT and SNEGSKA (reference sequence). The length of the CDR3 is 12 residues. CDR3 residues: CSASNPPYEQYF. The CDR3 DNA follows: TGCAGTGCTAGTAATCCACCCTACGAGCAGTACTTC.

This rearrangement joins TRBV7-9 to TRBJ2-2, with 12 positions matching TRBD1. Per the germline V gene, CDR1 is SEHNR and CDR2 is FQNEAQ (reference sequence). The CDR3 covers 15 residues. The V and J ends lost 4 bases and 5 bases, in that order; junction bases with no gene match: 2. As DNA, the CDR3 is TGTGCCAGCAGCTCGGGACAGGGGGCGACCGGGGAGCTGTTTTTT. It codes for CASSSGQGATGELFF.

The V and J genes are TRBV29-1 and TRBJ2-1; 14 positions agree with TRBD2. The ends lost 8 bases at V and 9 bases at J; junction bases unmatched: 9. Looked up from germline, CDR1 is SQVTM and CDR2 is ANQGSEA. This CDR3 contains 14 residues. This CDR3 is CSYRLAGGKTEQFF. The CDR3 DNA sequence: TGCAGCTATCGACTAGCGGGAGGGAAAACTGAGCAGTTCTTC.

The genes are TRBV14 and TRBJ2-7, with 11 bases identical to TRBD2. The CDR3 length is 17 residues. The V segment lost 2 bases and the J segment 1 base; nucleotides outside the gene matches: 7. Germline values: CDR1 SGHDN, CDR2 FVKESK. CDR3 nucleotides: TGTGCCAGCAGCCAACCAGCTAGCGGGAGGCCTTCCTACGAGCAGTACTTC. Encoded protein: CASSQPASGRPSYEQYF.

The chain links TRBV14 to TRBJ2-7, with 9 nucleotides matching TRBD2. The V gene's germline CDR1 is SGHDN and CDR2 FVKESK. J was trimmed by 1 base and V by 1 base; bases with no gene match: 11. The CDR3 is 18 residues long. Written as DNA, the CDR3 is TGTGCCAGCAGCCAAGCCCTGGGGAGACTAGCGGAATCCTACGAGCAGTACTTC. This translates into CASSQALGRLAESYEQYF.

The chain combines TRBV6-1 with TRBJ2-7, with 11 nucleotides matching TRBD2. The germline V gene has CDR1 MNHNS and CDR2 SASEGT. Trimming cost V 3 bases and J 4 bases; bases outside gene matches: 2. CDR3 length: 14 amino acids. The CDR3 sequence: CASSEGTSGYEQYF. CDR3 coding DNA: TGTGCCAGCAGTGAGGGGACTAGCGGTTACGAGCAGTACTTC.

V gene TRBV4-1 combines with J gene TRBJ2-3; D may be TRBD1 (6 bases). Trimming shortened V by 0 bases and J by 5 bases, and 27 bases separated the two germline ends. The germline V gene encodes CDR1 MGHRA and CDR2 YSYEKL. The CDR3 is made up of 20 amino acids. This chain's CDR3 is CASSQDERTAGDFLEDTQYF. The CDR3 bases are TGCGCCAGCAGCCAAGATGAGAGAACGGCAGGGGATTTTTTGGAAGATACGCAGTATTTT.

V gene TRBV2 combines with J gene TRBJ2-1; a weak D match, TRBD2 (6 bases). This CDR3 comprises 13 residues. Trimming stripped 8 bases from V and 6 bases from J, with 14 bases between. Germline V gives CDR1 SNHLY, CDR2 FYNNEI. CDR3 sequence: CASSGEAGNEQFF. The DNA for the CDR3 is TGTGCCAGCTCCGGGGAGGCTGGCAATGAGCAGTTCTTC. Based on the CDR3 plus reference TRBV2 and TRBJ2-1, the full variable domain is EPEVTQTPSHQVTQMGQEVILRCVPISNHLYFYWYRQILGQKVEFLVSFYNNEISEKSEIFDDQFSVERPDGSNFTLKIRSTKLEDSAMYFCASSGEAGNEQFFGPGTRLTVL.

The chain carries TRBV5-6 and TRBJ2-5; 9 bases agree with TRBD2. V gave up 1 base and J gave up 4 bases; unmatched junction bases: 5. This CDR3 region has 15 residues. Germline lookup yields CDR1 SGHDT and CDR2 YYEEEE. For the CDR3, the DNA is TGTGCCAGCAGCTTGCCCGGGACTAGCCCAGAGACCCAGTACTTC. Residues: CASSLPGTSPETQYF.

V gene TRBV6-2 or TRBV6-3 combines with J gene TRBJ2-5, with 9 bases identical to TRBD1. The CDR3 is 13 residues long. V dropped 2 bases and J dropped 12; count of bases not matched to a gene: 7. Looked up from germline, CDR1 is MNHEY and CDR2 is SVGEGT. DNA for the CDR3: TGTGCCAGCAGTTACCCCATACAGGGGGCTAAGTACTTC. Encoded protein: CASSYPIQGAKYF.

The chain joins TRBV29-1 to TRBJ2-2, with a possible D match to TRBD2 (5 bases). Trimming took off 0 bases at V and 2 bases at J, with 13 bases between the two ends. Looked up from germline, CDR1 is SQVTM and CDR2 is ANQGSEA. The length of the CDR3 is 16 residues. Here the CDR3 reads CSVEDWGATNTGELFF. CDR3 DNA sequence: TGCAGCGTTGAAGATTGGGGAGCGACTAACACCGGGGAGCTGTTTTTT.

This chain joins TRBV5-1 and TRBJ2-3, with D possibly matching TRBD2 (6 bases). CDR1 is SGHRS, CDR2 YFSETQ, per germline. The V gene lost 0 bases and the J gene lost 6 bases, with 17 bases spanning the gap. This CDR3 region has 16 residues. The CDR3 spells CASSLAVAKAGDTQYF. CDR3 bases: TGCGCCAGCAGCTTGGCCGTAGCCAAGGCGGGGGATACGCAGTATTTT. The full variable domain, its missing parts supplied by reference TRBV5-1 and TRBJ2-3, is KAGVTQTPRYLIKTRGQQVTLSCSPISGHRSVSWYQQTPGQGLQFLFEYFSETQRNKGNFPGRFSGRQFSNSRSEMNVSTLELGDSALYLCASSLAVAKAGDTQYFGPGTRLTVL.

This clone was picked up one time. V is TRBV30 and J is TRBJ2-7; 9 nucleotides line up with TRBD1. The CDR3 contains 12 residues. The germline V gene encodes CDR1 GTSNPN and CDR2 SVGIG (reference sequence). Unmatched junction bases numbered 3, after V lost 5 bases and J lost 4 bases. CDR3 DNA sequence: TGTGCCTGGGGACAGGGGACTTACGAGCAGTACTTC. This sequence encodes CAWGQGTYEQYF.

This rearrangement joins TRBV21-1 to TRBJ2-7; whether TRBD1, the table's D call, matches the DNA was not checked. TRBV21-1 is shown as a pseudogene. This CDR3 has 17 residues. CDR3 amino acids: CASSSRKGARYFHEQYF. CDR3 nucleotide sequence: TGTGCCAGCAGCAGTCGTAAGGGGGCGAGGTATTTCCACGAGCAGTACTTC.

The V and J genes are TRBV7-7 and TRBJ2-3; 10 bases line up with TRBD1. The CDR3 extends over 16 amino acids. The V and J ends lost 0 bases and 7 bases, in that order; junction bases with no gene match: 7. Germline V gene data show CDR1 as SSHAT and CDR2 as FNYEAQ (reference sequence). CDR3 nucleotide sequence: TGTGCCAGCAGCTTAGCCGCCGGGACAGGGGAGAATACGCAGTATTTT. It yields the protein CASSLAAGTGENTQYF.

V usage is TRBV28 and J usage is TRBJ2-5, with 12 nucleotides matching TRBD2. V was clipped by 7 bases and J by 5 bases; unmatched bases: 11. Germline CDR1 is MDHEN and CDR2 is SYDVKM. The length of the CDR3 is 16 residues. The CDR3 is CASIPSSGRAGETQYF. Written as DNA, the CDR3 is TGTGCCAGCATACCATCTAGCGGGAGGGCCGGGGAGACCCAGTACTTC.

The V call is TRBV28, the J call TRBJ2-6; D might be TRBD2 (6 bases). Germline CDR1 is MDHEN and CDR2 is SYDVKM. This CDR3 has 19 residues. V was clipped by 5 bases and J by 0 bases, with 20 bases between them. The CDR3 DNA reads as TGTGCCAGCAGTGGGGGGAAGCGGGCTTATAACTCTGGGGCCAACGTCCTGACTTTC. Translation: CASSGGKRAYNSGANVLTF.

The chain carries TRBV27 and TRBJ2-1; D unclear. CDR1 and CDR2 from the germline V gene are MNHEY and SMNVEV (reference sequence). CDR3 size: 13 residues. V lost 6 bases and J 5 bases, leaving 11 bases between the germline ends. DNA of the CDR3: TGTGCCAGCAGAGACCTGAACAACAATGAGCAGTTCTTC. This codes for CASRDLNNNEQFF.

This clone was recorded many times. The V call is TRBV24-1, the J call TRBJ2-3, with TRBD2 identical over 7 bases. With V trimmed by 0 bases and J by 0 bases, 2 bases remained unmatched. The CDR3 loop spans 16 amino acids. Germline CDR1 and CDR2: KGHDR and SFDVKD. The DNA for the CDR3 is TGTGCCACCAGTGATTTGGCTAGCGGCAGCACAGATACGCAGTATTTT. Translated, it gives CATSDLASGSTDTQYF.

The chain combines TRBV6-6 with TRBJ2-2, with unresolved D. The germline gives CDR1 MNHNY, CDR2 SVGAGI (reference sequence). This CDR3 contains 11 residues. CDR3 bases: TGTGGGGTCGGTGACACCGGGGAGCTGTTTTTT. Its protein product is CGVGDTGELFF.

The J gene is TRBJ1-3, the V gene TRBV7-2; D is uncertain. V lost 1 base to trimming and J lost 8 bases, with 6 bases between them. CDR3 length equals 12 residues. Germline lookup yields CDR1 SGHTA and CDR2 FQGNSA. The CDR3 here is CASSLGYHTIYF. For the CDR3, the DNA is TGTGCCAGCAGCTTAGGGTATCACACCATATATTTT.

The J gene is TRBJ2-3, the V gene TRBV11-2; a weak D match, TRBD2 (6 bases). This CDR3 has 17 amino acids. CDR1 is SGHAT and CDR2 is FQNNGV in the germline V gene. V lost 2 bases and J 4 bases, leaving 19 bases between the germline ends. Written as DNA, the CDR3 is TGTGCCAGCAGCTTAACGGGATCGATGGACTACCCAGATACGCAGTATTTT. It yields the protein CASSLTGSMDYPDTQYF.

J is TRBJ2-1 and V is TRBV30; 10 nucleotides align to TRBD2. J was trimmed by 4 bases and V by 0 bases; bases with no gene match: 6. The CDR3 loop spans 16 amino acids. Germline V gene data show CDR1 as GTSNPN and CDR2 as SVGIG (reference sequence). The CDR3, as DNA: TGTGCCTGGAGTGTACGGACTAGCGGAGATTACAATGAGCAGTTCTTC. This gives the protein CAWSVRTSGDYNEQFF.

The genes are TRBV5-1 and TRBJ2-1; 11 bases line up with TRBD2. CDR3 length equals 15 residues. Per germline, CDR1 SGHRS and CDR2 YFSETQ. The V segment lost 1 base and the J segment 8 bases; nucleotides outside the gene matches: 5. CDR3 amino acids: CASSLTSGSFDEQFF. The CDR3 region has the DNA TGCGCCAGCAGCTTGACTAGCGGGAGTTTCGATGAGCAGTTCTTC.

CDR3 sequence: CASNSGSVMDTQYF. DNA for the CDR3: TGTGCCAGCAACAGCGGGAGCGTAATGGATACGCAGTATTTT. V gene TRBV9 combines with J gene TRBJ2-3, with 8 bases fitting TRBD2. The length of the CDR3 is 14 residues. The germline gives CDR1 SGDLS, CDR2 YYNGEE. The junction had 9 bases not matched to a gene; V was cut back by 6 bases and J by 6 bases.

This chain connects TRBV12-5 to TRBJ2-7; TRBD1 or TRBD2 may be the D gene (5 bases each). V was cut by 0 bases and J by 3 bases, with 15 bases left in between. There are 16 residues in the CDR3. Germline V CDR1 and CDR2: LGHNT, FRNRAP. CDR3 protein: CASGLVLGGTLYEQYF. The CDR3 DNA follows: TGTGCTAGTGGTTTGGTACTGGGTGGGACCCTCTACGAGCAGTACTTC. Full variable domain (rest looked up from reference TRBV12-5 and TRBJ2-7): DARVTQTPRHKVTEMGQEVTMRCQPILGHNTVFWYRQTMMQGLELLAYFRNRAPLDDSGMPKDRFSAEMPDATLATLKIQPSEPRDSAVYFCASGLVLGGTLYEQYFGPGTRLTVT.